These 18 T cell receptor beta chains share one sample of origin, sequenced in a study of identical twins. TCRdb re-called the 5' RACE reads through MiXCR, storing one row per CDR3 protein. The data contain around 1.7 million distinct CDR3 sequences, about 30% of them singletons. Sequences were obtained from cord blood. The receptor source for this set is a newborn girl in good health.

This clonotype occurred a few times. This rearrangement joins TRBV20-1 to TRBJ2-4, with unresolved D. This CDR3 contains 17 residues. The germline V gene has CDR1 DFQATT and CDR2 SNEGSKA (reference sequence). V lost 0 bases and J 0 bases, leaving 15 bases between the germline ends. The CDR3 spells CSAREASWRPAKNIQYF. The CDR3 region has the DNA TGCAGTGCTAGAGAGGCCAGCTGGCGGCCAGCCAAAAACATTCAGTACTTC.

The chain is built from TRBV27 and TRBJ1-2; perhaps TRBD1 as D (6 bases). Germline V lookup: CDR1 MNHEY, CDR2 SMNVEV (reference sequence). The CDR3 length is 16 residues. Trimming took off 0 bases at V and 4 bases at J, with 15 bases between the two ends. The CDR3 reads CASSLSHRTDPYGYTF. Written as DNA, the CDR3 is TGTGCCAGCAGTTTATCGCATCGGACAGACCCCTATGGCTACACCTTC.

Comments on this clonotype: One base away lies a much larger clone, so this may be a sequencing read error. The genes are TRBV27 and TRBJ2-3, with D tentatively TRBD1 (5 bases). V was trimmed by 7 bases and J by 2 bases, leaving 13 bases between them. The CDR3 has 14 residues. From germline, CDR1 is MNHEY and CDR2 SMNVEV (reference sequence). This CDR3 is CASTLGRVTDTQYF. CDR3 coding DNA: TGTGCCAGCACCTTAGGCAGGGTCACAGATACGCAGTATTTT.

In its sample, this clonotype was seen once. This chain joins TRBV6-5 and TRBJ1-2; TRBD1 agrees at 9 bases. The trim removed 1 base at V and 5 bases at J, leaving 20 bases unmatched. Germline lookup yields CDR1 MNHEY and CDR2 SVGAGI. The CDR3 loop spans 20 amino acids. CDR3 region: CASSYLIMDRGQRPYYGYTF. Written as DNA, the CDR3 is TGTGCCAGCAGTTACTTAATTATGGACAGGGGTCAGCGGCCCTATTATGGCTACACCTTC.

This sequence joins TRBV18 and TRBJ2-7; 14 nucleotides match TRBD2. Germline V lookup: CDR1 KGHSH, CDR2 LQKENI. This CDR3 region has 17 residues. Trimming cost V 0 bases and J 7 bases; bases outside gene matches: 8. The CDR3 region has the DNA TGTGCCAGCTCACCACCGACCGGGACTAGCGGGAGCAATGAGCAGTACTTC. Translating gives CASSPPTGTSGSNEQYF.

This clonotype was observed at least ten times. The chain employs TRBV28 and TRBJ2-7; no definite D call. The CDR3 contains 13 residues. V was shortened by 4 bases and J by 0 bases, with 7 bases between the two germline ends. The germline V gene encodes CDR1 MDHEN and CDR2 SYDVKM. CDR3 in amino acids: CASSSQSSYEQYF. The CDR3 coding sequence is TGTGCCAGCAGTTCCCAGAGCTCCTACGAGCAGTACTTC.

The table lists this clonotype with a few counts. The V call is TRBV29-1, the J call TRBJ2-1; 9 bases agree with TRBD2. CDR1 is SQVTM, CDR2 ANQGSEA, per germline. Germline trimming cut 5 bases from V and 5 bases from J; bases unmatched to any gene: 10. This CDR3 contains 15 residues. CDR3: CSVRRGGSNNNEQFF. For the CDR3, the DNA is TGCAGCGTTAGGCGGGGGGGATCCAATAACAATGAGCAGTTCTTC.

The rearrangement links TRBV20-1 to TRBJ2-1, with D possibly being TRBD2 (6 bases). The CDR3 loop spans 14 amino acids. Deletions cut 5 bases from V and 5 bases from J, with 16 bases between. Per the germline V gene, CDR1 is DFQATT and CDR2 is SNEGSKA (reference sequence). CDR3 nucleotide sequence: TGCAGTGCTGGGTCTAGAGGGAGGAACAATGAGCAGTTCTTC. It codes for CSAGSRGRNNEQFF.

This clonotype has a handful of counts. The CDR3 reads CASSSRLSSYNEQYF. DNA of the CDR3: TGTGCCAGCAGTTCAAGATTAAGCTCCTACAATGAGCAGTACTTC. This chain joins TRBV28 and TRBJ2-1; D remains unclear. Near its end, the DNA agrees better with TRBJ2-7, so the J call may be wrong. Looked up from germline, CDR1 is MDHEN and CDR2 is SYDVKM. The CDR3 covers 15 residues.

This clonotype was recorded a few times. CDR3 loop: CSAGRRAGDIQYF. CDR3 nucleotides: TGCAGCGCAGGGCGTCGGGCCGGAGACATTCAGTACTTC. This chain connects TRBV29-1 to TRBJ2-4, with D perhaps matching TRBD1 (5 bases). Germline CDR1 SQVTM, CDR2 ANQGSEA. Trimming took off 7 bases at V and 8 bases at J, with 18 bases between the two ends. This CDR3 has 13 residues.

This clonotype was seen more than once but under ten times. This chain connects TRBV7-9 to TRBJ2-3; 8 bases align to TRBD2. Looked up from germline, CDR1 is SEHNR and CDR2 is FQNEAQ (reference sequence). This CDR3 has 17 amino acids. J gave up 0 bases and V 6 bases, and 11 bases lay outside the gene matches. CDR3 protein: CASRTNLAGPSTDTQYF. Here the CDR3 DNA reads TGTGCCAGCAGGACAAACCTAGCGGGCCCAAGCACAGATACGCAGTATTTT.

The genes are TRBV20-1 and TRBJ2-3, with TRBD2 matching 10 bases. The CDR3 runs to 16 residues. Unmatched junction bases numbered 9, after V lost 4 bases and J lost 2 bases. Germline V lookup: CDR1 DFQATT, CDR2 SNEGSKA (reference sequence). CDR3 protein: CSATTLAGATTDTQYF. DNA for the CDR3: TGCAGTGCTACCACGCTAGCGGGAGCGACCACAGATACGCAGTATTTT.

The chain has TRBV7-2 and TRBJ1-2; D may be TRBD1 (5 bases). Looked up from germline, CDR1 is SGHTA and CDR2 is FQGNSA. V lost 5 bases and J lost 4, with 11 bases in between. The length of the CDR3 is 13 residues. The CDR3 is CASSPGVPYGYTF. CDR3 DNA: TGTGCCAGCAGCCCGGGGGTACCCTATGGCTACACCTTC.

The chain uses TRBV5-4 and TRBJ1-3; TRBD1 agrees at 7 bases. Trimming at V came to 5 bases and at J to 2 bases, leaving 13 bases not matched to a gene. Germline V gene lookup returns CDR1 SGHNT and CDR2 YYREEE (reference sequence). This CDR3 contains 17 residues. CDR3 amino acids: CASSIRDSRTAGNTIYF. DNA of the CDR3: TGTGCCAGCAGTATCCGGGACAGCCGTACCGCTGGAAACACCATATATTTT.

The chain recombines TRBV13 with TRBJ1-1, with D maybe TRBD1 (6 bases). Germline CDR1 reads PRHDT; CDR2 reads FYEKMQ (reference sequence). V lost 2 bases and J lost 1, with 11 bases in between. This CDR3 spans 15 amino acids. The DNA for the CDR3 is TGTGCCAGCAGCTTAACGAGGGGGGGGAACACTGAAGCTTTCTTT. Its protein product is CASSLTRGGNTEAFF.

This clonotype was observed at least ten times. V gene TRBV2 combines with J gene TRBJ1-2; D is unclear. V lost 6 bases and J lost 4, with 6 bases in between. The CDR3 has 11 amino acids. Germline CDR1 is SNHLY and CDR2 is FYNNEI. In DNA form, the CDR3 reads TGTGCCAGCAGGGGAAGCTATGGCTACACCTTC. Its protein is CASRGSYGYTF.

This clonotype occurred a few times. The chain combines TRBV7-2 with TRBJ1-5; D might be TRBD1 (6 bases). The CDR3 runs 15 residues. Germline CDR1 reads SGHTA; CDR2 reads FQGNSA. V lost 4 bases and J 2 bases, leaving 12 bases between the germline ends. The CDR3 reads CASSSRRGGNQPQHF. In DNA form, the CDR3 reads TGTGCCAGCAGCTCCCGCAGGGGTGGCAATCAGCCCCAGCATTTT.

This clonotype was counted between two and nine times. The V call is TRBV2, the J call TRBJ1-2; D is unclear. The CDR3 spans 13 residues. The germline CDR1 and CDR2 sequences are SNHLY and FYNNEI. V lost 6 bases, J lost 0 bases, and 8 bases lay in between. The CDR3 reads CASRNTANYGYTF. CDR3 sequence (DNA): TGTGCCAGCAGGAACACGGCTAACTATGGCTACACCTTC.